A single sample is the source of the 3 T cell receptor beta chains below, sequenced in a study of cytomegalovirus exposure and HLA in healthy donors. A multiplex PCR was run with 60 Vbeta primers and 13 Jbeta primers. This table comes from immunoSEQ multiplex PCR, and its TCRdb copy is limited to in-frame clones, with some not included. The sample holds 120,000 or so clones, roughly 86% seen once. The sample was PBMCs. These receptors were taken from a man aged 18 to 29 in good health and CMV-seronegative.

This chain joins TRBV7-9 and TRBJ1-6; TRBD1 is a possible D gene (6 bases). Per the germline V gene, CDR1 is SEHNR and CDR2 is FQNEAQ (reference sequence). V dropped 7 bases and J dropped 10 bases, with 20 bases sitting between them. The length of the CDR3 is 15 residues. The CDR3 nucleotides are TGTGCCAGCACCGGTAATGGGGGGGCATCGTCACCCCTCCACTTT. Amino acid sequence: CASTGNGGASSPLHF.

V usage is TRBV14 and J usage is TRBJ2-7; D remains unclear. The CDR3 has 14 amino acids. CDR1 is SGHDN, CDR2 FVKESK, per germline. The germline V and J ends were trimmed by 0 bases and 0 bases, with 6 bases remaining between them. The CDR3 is CASSQEQNSYEQYF. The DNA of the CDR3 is TGTGCCAGCAGCCAAGAACAGAACTCCTACGAGCAGTACTTC.

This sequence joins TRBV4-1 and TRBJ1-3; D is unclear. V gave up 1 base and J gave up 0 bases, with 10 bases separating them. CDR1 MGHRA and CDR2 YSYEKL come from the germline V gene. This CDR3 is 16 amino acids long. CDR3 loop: CASSQGSTYSGNTIYF. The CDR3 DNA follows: TGCGCCAGCAGCCAAGGATCCACCTACTCTGGAAACACCATATATTTT.